The clone carrying this TCR beta chain was counted at least ten times. Its matching antigen is unknown. This record belongs to a study of CD8 T cells in ankylosing spondylitis. Findings and caveats of the study: A TCR beta motif of 7 to 9 highly homologous variants seemed to mark ankylosing spondylitis blood.

TCRdb re-analysed the 5' RACE reads in MiXCR, keeping a single row per CDR3 protein. The repertoire holds tens of thousands of distinct CDR3 sequences, with 5.3% as singletons. CDR1 SGHRS and CDR2 YFSETQ come from the germline V gene. CDR3 length: 14 amino acids. V dropped 0 bases and J dropped 6 bases, with 13 bases sitting between them. The sequencing sample was made of blood, either unsorted or a sorted T cell fraction (not recorded which). The TCR comes from a male donor with ankylosing spondylitis or in good health (not recorded which). V usage is TRBV5-1 and J usage is TRBJ2-7; D tentatively reads TRBD1 or TRBD2 (5 bases each). CDR3: CASSLGRAEGEQYF. In DNA form, the CDR3 reads TGCGCCAGCAGCTTGGGCAGGGCAGAGGGCGAGCAGTACTTC.